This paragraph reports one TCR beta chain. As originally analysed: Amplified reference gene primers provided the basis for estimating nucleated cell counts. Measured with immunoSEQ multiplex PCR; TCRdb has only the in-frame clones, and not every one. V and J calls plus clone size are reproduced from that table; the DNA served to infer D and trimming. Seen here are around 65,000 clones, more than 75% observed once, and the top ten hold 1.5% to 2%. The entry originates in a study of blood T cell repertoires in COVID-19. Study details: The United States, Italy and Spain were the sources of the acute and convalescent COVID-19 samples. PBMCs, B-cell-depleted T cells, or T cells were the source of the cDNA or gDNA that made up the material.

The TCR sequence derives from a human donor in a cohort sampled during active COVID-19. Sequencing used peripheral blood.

The CDR3 loop is CASSAGLSTEAFF. The CDR3 region has the DNA TGTGCCAGTAGTGCGGGGTTGAGCACTGAAGCTTTCTTT. The chain is built from TRBV19 and TRBJ1-1; unclear D gene. This CDR3 contains 13 residues. Trimming took 5 bases from V and 4 from J, leaving 11 bases between them. The germline gives CDR1 LNHDA, CDR2 SQIVND (reference sequence).